These 10 T cell receptor beta chains were sequenced from one sample in a study of early T cells in non-severe SARS-CoV-2 infection. TCRdb re-called the 5' RACE reads through MiXCR, storing one row per CDR3 protein. The sample includes around 50,000 distinct CDR3 sequences, roughly 12% of them seen just once. The sequenced sample consisted of whole blood. All receptors derive from an adult who was a healthcare worker with PCR-confirmed SARS-CoV-2 infection or an uninfected control (not recorded which).

The rearrangement links TRBV6-6 to TRBJ1-3; the D is unclear. The CDR3 extends over 15 amino acids. CDR1 MNHNY and CDR2 SVGAGI come from the germline V gene (reference sequence). The V gene lost 0 bases and the J gene lost 3 bases, with 9 bases spanning the gap. CDR3 residues: CASSYSNAGGNTIYF. The CDR3 DNA is TGTGCCAGCAGTTACTCGAATGCTGGTGGAAACACCATATATTTT.

The sample holds one count of this clonotype. The chain has TRBV28 and TRBJ2-3, with D possibly TRBD1 on 6 matching bases. This CDR3 spans 16 amino acids. Trimming removed 0 bases at V and 4 bases at J, with 14 bases between. Germline CDR1 reads MDHEN; CDR2 reads SYDVKM. The CDR3 region has the DNA TGTGCCAGCAGTTTATGGACAGGAACCCTCGCAGATACGCAGTATTTT. This encodes CASSLWTGTLADTQYF.

This clonotype was seen many times. This chain joins TRBV7-9 and TRBJ2-7; D is ambiguous. Trimming cost V 3 bases and J 7 bases, with 10 bases left between them. Germline lookup yields CDR1 SEHNR and CDR2 FQNEAQ (reference sequence). The CDR3 contains 12 residues. The CDR3: CASSLGNWEQYF. As DNA, the CDR3 is TGTGCCAGCAGCTTGGGGAATTGGGAGCAGTACTTC.

The chain couples TRBV28 to TRBJ2-5, with D possibly TRBD1 on 5 matching bases. Between the trimmed V and J ends, which lost 6 bases and 5 bases, there was a span of 22 bases. The germline CDR1 and CDR2 sequences are MDHEN and SYDVKM. This CDR3 has 16 amino acids. DNA for the CDR3: TGTGCCAGCAGCCCCCCCTTGGGGCAGATCAAGGAGACCCAGTACTTC. It codes for CASSPPLGQIKETQYF.

This clonotype has ten or more counts. This rearrangement joins TRBV20-1 to TRBJ1-6, with 9 positions matching TRBD1. Germline CDR1 is DFQATT and CDR2 is SNEGSKA (reference sequence). This CDR3 is 14 amino acids long. The trim removed 0 bases at V and 10 bases at J, leaving 4 bases unmatched. CDR3 bases: TGCAGTGCTAGAGATCCACAGGGGGCCTCACCCCTCCACTTT. It is translated as CSARDPQGASPLHF.

The rearrangement joins TRBV18 to TRBJ1-1; TRBD1 matches 7 bases. Germline lookup yields CDR1 KGHSH and CDR2 LQKENI. The CDR3 is made up of 14 amino acids. Trimming cost V 3 bases and J 4 bases; bases outside gene matches: 5. The CDR3 sequence is CASSPRQGGTEAFF. DNA of the CDR3: TGTGCCAGCTCACCCCGACAGGGTGGCACTGAAGCTTTCTTT.

This clonotype has just a few counts. The chain uses TRBV20-1 and TRBJ2-1; 7 bases fit TRBD2. Germline CDR1 and CDR2: DFQATT and SNEGSKA (reference sequence). J was trimmed by 4 bases and V by 2 bases; bases with no gene match: 2. The CDR3 is made up of 13 amino acids. Here the CDR3 reads CSARLAEYNEQFF. CDR3 DNA sequence: TGCAGTGCTAGACTAGCGGAATACAATGAGCAGTTCTTC.

This clonotype was seen ten or more times. The gene calls are TRBV19 and TRBJ2-3; D is possibly TRBD1 (5 bases). Germline values: CDR1 LNHDA, CDR2 SQIVND (reference sequence). CDR3 length: 15 amino acids. The V and J ends lost 1 base and 2 bases respectively, with 10 bases between them. CDR3 sequence reads: CASSIAQATTDTQYF. CDR3 bases: TGTGCCAGTAGTATAGCACAGGCGACCACAGATACGCAGTATTTT.

The chain couples TRBV6-1 to TRBJ1-2; D unresolved. The CDR3 is 13 amino acids. V lost 2 bases and J 0 bases, leaving 4 bases between the germline ends. CDR1 MNHNS and CDR2 SASEGT come from the germline V gene. The CDR3 sequence: CASSEQPNYGYTF. DNA of the CDR3: TGTGCCAGCAGTGAACAGCCTAACTATGGCTACACCTTC.

This clonotype is medium-sized by share. This chain uses TRBV7-8 with TRBJ2-7, with D unclear. Trimming took off 7 bases at V and 1 base at J, with 20 bases between the two ends. The CDR3 totals 16 residues. The germline gives CDR1 SGHVS, CDR2 FQNEAQ. The chain's CDR3 is CASIPPDTQTSYEQYF. CDR3 DNA: TGTGCCAGCATTCCCCCTGACACCCAGACTTCCTACGAGCAGTACTTC.